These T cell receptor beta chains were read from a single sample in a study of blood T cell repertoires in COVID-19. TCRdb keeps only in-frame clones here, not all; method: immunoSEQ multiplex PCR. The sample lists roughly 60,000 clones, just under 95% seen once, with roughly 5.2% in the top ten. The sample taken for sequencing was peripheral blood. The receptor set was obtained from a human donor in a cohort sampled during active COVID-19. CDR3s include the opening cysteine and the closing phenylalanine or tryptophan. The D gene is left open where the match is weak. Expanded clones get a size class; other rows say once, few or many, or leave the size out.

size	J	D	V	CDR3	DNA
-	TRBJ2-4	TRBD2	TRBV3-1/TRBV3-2	CASSPYLTGTSGKIKNIQYF	TGTGCCAGCAGCCCTTATCTAACCGGGACTAGCGGGAAGATCAAAAACATTCAGTACTTC
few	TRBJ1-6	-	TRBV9	CASSPPGGRNSPLHF	TGTGCCAGCAGCCCCCCGGGGGGGCGGAATTCACCCCTCCACTTT
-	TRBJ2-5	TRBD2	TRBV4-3	CASSQGVAGAGQTQYF	TGCGCCAGCAGCCAAGGGGTAGCGGGAGCCGGACAGACCCAGTACTTC
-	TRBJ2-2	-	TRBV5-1	CASSQLPGTGELFF	TGCGCCAGCAGCCAACTCCCAGGGACCGGGGAGCTGTTTTTT
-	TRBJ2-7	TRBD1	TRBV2	CASSDSDRAYEQYF	TGTGCCAGCAGTGATTCGGACAGGGCGTACGAGCAGTACTTC
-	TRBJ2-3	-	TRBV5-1	CATARYLTDTQYF	TGCGCCACCGCTAGATATTTAACAGATACGCAGTATTTT
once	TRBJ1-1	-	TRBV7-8	CASSLAGRGRFMNTEAFF	TGTGCCAGCAGCTTAGCGGGCCGTGGGAGATTCATGAACACTGAAGCTTTCTTT
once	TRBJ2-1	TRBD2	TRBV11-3	CASSPEGGGNGNEQFF	TGTGCCAGCAGTCCGGAGGGCGGGGGGAATGGCAATGAGCAGTTCTTC
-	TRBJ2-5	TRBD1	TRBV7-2	CASSLAGTAQETQYF	TGTGCCAGCAGCTTAGCGGGGACAGCGCAAGAGACCCAGTACTTC
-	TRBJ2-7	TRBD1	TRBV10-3	CAISDLSRDRGGGEQYF	TGTGCCATCAGTGACCTATCCCGAGACAGGGGAGGTGGCGAGCAGTACTTC
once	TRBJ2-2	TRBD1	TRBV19	CASAPPWTGENTGELFF	TGTGCCAGTGCACCCCCATGGACAGGGGAGAACACCGGGGAGCTGTTTTTT
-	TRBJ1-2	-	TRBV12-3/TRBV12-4	CASSIQDSYGYTF	TGTGCCAGCAGTATCCAGGACAGTTATGGCTACACCTTC
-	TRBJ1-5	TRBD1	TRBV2	CASSGQGYQPQHF	TGTGCCAGCTCGGGACAGGGTTATCAGCCCCAGCATTTT
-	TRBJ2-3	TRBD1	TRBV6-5	CASNEQGALDTQYF	TGTGCCAGCAACGAACAGGGGGCCTTAGATACGCAGTATTTT
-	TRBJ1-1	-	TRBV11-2	CASSFSGTEAFF	TGTGCCAGCAGCTTCTCCGGCACTGAAGCTTTCTTT
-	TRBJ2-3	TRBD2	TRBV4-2	CASSQERAAGSDTQYF	TGTGCCAGCAGCCAAGAAAGAGCAGCGGGGTCAGATACGCAGTATTTT
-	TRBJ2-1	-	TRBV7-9	CASSRLGGRNEQFF	TGTGCCAGCAGTAGACTAGGAGGTCGCAATGAGCAGTTCTTC
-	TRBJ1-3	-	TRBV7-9	CASSPLSGNTIYF	TGTGCCAGCAGCCCCCTTTCCGGAAACACCATATATTTT
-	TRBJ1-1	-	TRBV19	CASSIGGPNTEAFF	TGTGCCAGTAGTATCGGGGGGCCCAACACTGAAGCTTTCTTT
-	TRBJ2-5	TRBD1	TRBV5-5	CASSSRTGAIQETQYF	TGTGCCAGCAGCTCGAGGACAGGGGCTATCCAAGAGACCCAGTACTTC
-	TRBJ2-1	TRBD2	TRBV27	CASRPGLASYNEQFF	TGTGCCAGCAGACCGGGACTAGCGAGCTACAATGAGCAGTTCTTC
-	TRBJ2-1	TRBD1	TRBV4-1	CASSPGQGGAPGNEQFF	TGCGCCAGCAGCCCAGGACAGGGGGGAGCTCCGGGGAATGAGCAGTTCTTC
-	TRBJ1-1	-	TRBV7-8	CASSSQLGGTEAFF	TGTGCCAGCAGCTCCCAATTAGGGGGTACTGAAGCTTTCTTT
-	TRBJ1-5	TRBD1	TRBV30	CAWSVRDRGLRGNQPQHF	TGTGCCTGGAGTGTACGGGACAGGGGGCTTAGGGGCAATCAGCCCCAGCATTTT
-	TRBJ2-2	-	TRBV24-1	CATSGGYNTGELFF	TGTGCCACCAGTGGAGGGTACAACACCGGGGAGCTGTTTTTT
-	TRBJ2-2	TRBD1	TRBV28	CASGQGALGTGELFF	TGTGCCAGCGGACAGGGGGCGCTTGGCACCGGGGAGCTGTTTTTT
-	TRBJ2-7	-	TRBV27	CASSWSGHSYEQYF	TGTGCCAGCAGTTGGTCTGGACACTCTTACGAGCAGTACTTC
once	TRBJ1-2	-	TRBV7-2	CASSLAPTFYGYTF	TGTGCCAGCAGCTTAGCCCCGACTTTCTATGGCTACACCTTC
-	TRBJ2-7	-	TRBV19	CASRVKEGGSYEQYF	TGTGCCAGTAGGGTCAAAGAAGGGGGCTCCTACGAGCAGTACTTC
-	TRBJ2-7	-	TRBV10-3	CAISTLGEQYF	TGTGCCATCAGTACGCTCGGCGAGCAGTACTTC
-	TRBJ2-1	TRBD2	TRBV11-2	CASSWGGGTYNEQFF	TGTGCCAGCAGCTGGGGGGGTGGGACCTACAATGAGCAGTTCTTC
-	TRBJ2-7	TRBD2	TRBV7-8	CASSLQVLAGISYEQYF	TGTGCCAGCAGCTTACAAGTACTAGCGGGGATATCCTACGAGCAGTACTTC
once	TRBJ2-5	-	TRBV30	CAWSVLGQPQETQYF	TGTGCCTGGAGTGTTCTGGGACAACCCCAAGAGACCCAGTACTTC
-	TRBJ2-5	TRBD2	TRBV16	CASSRILAEQETQYF	TGTGCCAGCAGCCGGATACTAGCGGAACAAGAGACCCAGTACTTC
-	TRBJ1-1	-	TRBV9	CASSSGGRTEAFF	TGTGCCAGCAGCTCGGGGGGTCGCACTGAAGCTTTCTTT
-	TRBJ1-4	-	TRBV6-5	CASRNQGLNEKLFF	TGTGCCAGCAGAAACCAGGGTCTTAATGAAAAACTGTTTTTT
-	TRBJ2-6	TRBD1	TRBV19	CASCSRGNSGANVLTF	TGTGCCAGTTGTAGCAGGGGGAACTCTGGGGCCAACGTCCTGACTTTC
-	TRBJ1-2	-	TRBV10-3	CAISVGPVYGYTF	TGTGCCATCAGTGTGGGGCCGGTTTATGGCTACACCTTC
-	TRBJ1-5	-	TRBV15	CAIQRGQTDQPQHF	TGTGCCATCCAGCGCGGACAGACTGATCAGCCCCAGCATTTT
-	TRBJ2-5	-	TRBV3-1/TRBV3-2	CASSQEEGIGTQYF	TGTGCCAGCAGCCAAGAGGAGGGGATTGGGACCCAGTACTTC
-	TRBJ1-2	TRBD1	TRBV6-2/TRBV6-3	CASSYAPGQEYGYTF	TGTGCCAGCAGTTACGCACCGGGACAGGAGTATGGCTACACCTTC
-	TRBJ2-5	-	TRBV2	CASKAAQETQYF	TGTGCCAGCAAAGCGGCCCAAGAGACCCAGTACTTC
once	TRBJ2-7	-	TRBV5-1	CASSFSDRTDEQYF	TGCGCCAGCAGCTTCTCCGACAGGACCGACGAGCAGTACTTC
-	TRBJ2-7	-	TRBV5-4	CASSLWGLSSYEQYF	TGTGCCAGCAGCTTGTGGGGACTGAGCTCCTACGAGCAGTACTTC
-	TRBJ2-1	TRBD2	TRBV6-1	CASSAEREGAFNEQFF	TGTGCCAGCAGTGCCGAGCGGGAGGGCGCGTTCAATGAGCAGTTCTTC
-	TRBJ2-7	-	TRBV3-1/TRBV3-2	CASSPPGADYEQYF	TGTGCCAGCAGTCCCCCGGGAGCAGACTACGAGCAGTACTTC
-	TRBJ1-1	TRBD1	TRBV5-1	CASSLVLTGAGSEAFF	TGCGCCAGCAGCTTGGTCCTGACAGGGGCAGGCTCTGAAGCTTTCTTT